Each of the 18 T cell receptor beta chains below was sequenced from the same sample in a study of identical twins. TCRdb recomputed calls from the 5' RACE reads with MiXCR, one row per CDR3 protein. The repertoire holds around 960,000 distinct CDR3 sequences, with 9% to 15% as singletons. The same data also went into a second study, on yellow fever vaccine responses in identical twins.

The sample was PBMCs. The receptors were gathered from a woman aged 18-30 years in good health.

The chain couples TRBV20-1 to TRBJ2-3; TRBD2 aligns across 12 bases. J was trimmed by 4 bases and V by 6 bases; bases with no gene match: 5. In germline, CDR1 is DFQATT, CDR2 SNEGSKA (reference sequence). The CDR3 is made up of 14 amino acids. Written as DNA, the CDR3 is TGCAGTGCCCGACTAGCGGGAGTTGCAGATACGCAGTATTTT. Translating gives CSARLAGVADTQYF.

The CDR3 region has the DNA TGCAGCAAAAAGACTAGCAGACGAGAGACCCAGTACTTC. Translating gives CSKKTSRRETQYF. This chain uses TRBV29-1 with TRBJ2-5; 7 bases agree with TRBD2. This CDR3 has 13 residues. The V segment lost 8 bases and the J segment 4 bases; nucleotides outside the gene matches: 10. The germline V gene has CDR1 SQVTM and CDR2 ANQGSEA.

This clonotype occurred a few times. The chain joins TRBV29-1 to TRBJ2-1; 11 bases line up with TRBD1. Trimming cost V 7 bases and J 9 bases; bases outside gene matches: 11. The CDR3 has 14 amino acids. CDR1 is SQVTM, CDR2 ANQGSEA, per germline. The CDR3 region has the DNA TGCAGCGCCGAATTAGGACAGGGGGCAGGTGAGCAGTTCTTC. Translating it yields CSAELGQGAGEQFF.

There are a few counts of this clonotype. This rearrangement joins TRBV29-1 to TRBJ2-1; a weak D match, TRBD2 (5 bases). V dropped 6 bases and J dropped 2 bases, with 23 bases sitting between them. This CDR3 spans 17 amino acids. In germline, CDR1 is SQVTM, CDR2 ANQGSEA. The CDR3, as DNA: TGCAGCGTCCTCCCCTGGACTTACCCCCGCACCTACAATGAGCAGTTCTTC. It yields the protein CSVLPWTYPRTYNEQFF.

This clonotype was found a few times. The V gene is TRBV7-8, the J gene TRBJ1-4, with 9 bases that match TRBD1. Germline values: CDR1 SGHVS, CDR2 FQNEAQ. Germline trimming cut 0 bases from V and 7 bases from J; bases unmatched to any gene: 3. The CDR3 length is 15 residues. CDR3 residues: CASSLAGTGSEKLFF. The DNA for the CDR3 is TGTGCCAGCAGCTTAGCCGGGACAGGGAGTGAAAAACTGTTTTTT.

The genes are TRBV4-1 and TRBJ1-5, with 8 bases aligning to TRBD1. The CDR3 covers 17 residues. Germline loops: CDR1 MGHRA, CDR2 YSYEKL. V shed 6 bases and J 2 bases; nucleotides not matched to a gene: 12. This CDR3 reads CASRRTGGPSGNQPQHF. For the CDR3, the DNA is TGCGCCAGCAGGCGTACAGGGGGTCCAAGTGGCAATCAGCCCCAGCATTTT.

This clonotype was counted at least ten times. The CDR3 protein is CASSSSGDAKLFF. In DNA, the CDR3 is TGTGCCAGCAGCTCCTCGGGGGATGCAAAACTGTTTTTT. V gene TRBV11-3 combines with J gene TRBJ1-4, with TRBD1 as a possible D gene (5 bases). The germline CDR1 and CDR2 sequences are SGHNT and YENEEA. Trimming took 4 bases from V and 10 from J, leaving 13 bases between them. CDR3 length: 13 amino acids.

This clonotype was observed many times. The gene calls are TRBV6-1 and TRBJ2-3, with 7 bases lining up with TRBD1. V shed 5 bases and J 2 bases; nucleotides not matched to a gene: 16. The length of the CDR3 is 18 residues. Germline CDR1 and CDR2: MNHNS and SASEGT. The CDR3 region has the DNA TGTGCCAGCAGTCATGGACCGGGACAGTGGGACCTCACAGATACGCAGTATTTT. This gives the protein CASSHGPGQWDLTDTQYF.

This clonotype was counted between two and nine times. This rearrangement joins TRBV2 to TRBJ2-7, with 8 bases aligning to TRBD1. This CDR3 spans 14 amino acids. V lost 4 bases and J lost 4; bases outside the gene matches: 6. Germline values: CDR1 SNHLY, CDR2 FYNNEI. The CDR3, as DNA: TGTGCCAGCAGTGCCGGCAGGGGGCAATACGAGCAGTACGTC. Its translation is CASSAGRGQYEQYV.

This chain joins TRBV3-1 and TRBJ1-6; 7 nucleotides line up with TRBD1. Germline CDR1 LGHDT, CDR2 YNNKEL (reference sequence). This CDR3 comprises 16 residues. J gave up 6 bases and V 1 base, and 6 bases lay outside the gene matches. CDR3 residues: CASSQAGTAGNSPLHF. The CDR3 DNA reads TGTGCCAGCAGCCAAGCTGGGACAGCGGGTAATTCACCCCTCCACTTT.

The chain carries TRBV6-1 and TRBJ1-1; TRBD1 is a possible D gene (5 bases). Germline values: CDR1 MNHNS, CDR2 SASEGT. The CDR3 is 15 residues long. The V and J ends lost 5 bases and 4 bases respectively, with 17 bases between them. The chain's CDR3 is CASSTRQKAPTEAFF. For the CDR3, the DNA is TGTGCCAGCAGTACCAGACAGAAGGCACCCACTGAAGCTTTCTTT.

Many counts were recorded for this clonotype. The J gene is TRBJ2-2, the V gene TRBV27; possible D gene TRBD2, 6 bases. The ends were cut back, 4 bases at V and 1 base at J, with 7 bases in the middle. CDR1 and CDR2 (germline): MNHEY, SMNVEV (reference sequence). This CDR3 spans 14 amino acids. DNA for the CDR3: TGTGCCAGCAGTTCCGGGAGGAACACCGGGGAGCTGTTTTTT. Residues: CASSSGRNTGELFF.

The CDR3 DNA follows: TGTGCCAGCAGTGTGGGCGTGCCTAATGAAAAACTGTTTTTT. Amino acid sequence: CASSVGVPNEKLFF. The V call is TRBV2, the J call TRBJ1-4; D gene unclear. V was cut by 4 bases and J by 3 bases, with 9 bases left in between. CDR1 SNHLY and CDR2 FYNNEI come from the germline V gene. The CDR3 sequence is 14 residues long. Combining the CDR3 with reference TRBV2 and TRBJ1-4 gives the whole variable domain EPEVTQTPSHQVTQMGQEVILRCVPISNHLYFYWYRQILGQKVEFLVSFYNNEISEKSEIFDDQFSVERPDGSNFTLKIRSTKLEDSAMYFCASSVGVPNEKLFFGSGTQLSVL.

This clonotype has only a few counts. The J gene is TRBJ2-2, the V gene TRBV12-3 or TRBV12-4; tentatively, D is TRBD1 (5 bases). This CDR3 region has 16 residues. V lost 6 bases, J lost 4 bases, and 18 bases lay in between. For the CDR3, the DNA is TGTGCCAGCAGGCCCAACACAGGACCAGCCACCGGGGAGCTGTTTTTT. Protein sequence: CASRPNTGPATGELFF.

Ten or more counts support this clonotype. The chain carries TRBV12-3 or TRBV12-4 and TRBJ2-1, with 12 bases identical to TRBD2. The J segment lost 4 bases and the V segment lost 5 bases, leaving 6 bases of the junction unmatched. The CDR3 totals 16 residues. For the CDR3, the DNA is TGTGCCAGCAGTAACAGACTAGCGGGAGATTACAATGAGCAGTTCTTC. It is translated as CASSNRLAGDYNEQFF.

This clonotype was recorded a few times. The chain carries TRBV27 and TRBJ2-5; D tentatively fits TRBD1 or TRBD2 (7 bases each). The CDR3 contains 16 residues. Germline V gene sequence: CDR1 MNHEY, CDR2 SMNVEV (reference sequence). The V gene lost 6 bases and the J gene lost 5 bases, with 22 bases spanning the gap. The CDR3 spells CASRDRAGTTQETQYF. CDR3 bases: TGTGCCAGCAGAGACAGGGCCGGGACTACGCAGGAGACCCAGTACTTC.

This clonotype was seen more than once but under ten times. The DNA for the CDR3 is TGTGCCACCAGTGATTGGGGGACAGGGAGCACAGATACGCAGTATTTT. Its protein product is CATSDWGTGSTDTQYF. The chain carries TRBV24-1 and TRBJ2-3, with TRBD1 identical over 9 bases. Germline V gene sequence: CDR1 KGHDR, CDR2 SFDVKD. V lost 2 bases and J lost 0; bases outside the gene matches: 2. The CDR3 extends over 16 amino acids.

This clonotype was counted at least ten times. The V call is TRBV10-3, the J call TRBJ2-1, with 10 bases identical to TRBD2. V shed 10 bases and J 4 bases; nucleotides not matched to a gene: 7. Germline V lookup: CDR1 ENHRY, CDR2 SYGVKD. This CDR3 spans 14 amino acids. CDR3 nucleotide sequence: TGTGCCACGGGGGGACTAGCGCTATACAATGAGCAGTTCTTC. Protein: CATGGLALYNEQFF.